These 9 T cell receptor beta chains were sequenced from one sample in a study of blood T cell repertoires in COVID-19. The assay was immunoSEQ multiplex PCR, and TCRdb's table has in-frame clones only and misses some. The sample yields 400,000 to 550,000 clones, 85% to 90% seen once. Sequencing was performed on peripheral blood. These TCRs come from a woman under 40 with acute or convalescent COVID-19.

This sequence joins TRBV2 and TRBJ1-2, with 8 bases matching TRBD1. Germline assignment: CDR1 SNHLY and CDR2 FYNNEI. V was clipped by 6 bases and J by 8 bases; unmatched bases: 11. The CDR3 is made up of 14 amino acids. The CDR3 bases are TGTGCCAGCAGGGAGCCCAGGGGGCGACGCGGCTACACCTTC. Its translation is CASREPRGRRGYTF.

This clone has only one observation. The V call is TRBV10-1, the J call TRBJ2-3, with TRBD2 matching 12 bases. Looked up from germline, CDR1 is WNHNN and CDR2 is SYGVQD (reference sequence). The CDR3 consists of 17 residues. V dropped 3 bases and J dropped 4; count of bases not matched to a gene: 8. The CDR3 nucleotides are TGCGCCAGCAGTGAACGTTTGGCTAGCGGGGGGGCAGATACGCAGTATTTT. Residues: CASSERLASGGADTQYF.

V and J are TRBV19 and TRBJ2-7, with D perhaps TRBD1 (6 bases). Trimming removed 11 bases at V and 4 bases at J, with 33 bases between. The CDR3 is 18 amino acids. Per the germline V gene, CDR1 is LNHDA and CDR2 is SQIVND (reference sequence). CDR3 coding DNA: TGTGCCCCGTCCGGTAGAACTTGGGGACACCCAATCCTATACGAGCAGTACTTC. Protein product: CAPSGRTWGHPILYEQYF.

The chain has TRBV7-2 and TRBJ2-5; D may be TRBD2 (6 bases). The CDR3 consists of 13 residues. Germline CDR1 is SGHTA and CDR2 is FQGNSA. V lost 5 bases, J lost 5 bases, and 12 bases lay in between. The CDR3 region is CASSTLRGETQYF. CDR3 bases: TGTGCCAGCAGCACCCTACGGGGGGAGACCCAGTACTTC. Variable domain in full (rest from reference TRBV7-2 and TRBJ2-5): GAGVSQSPSNKVTEKGKDVELRCDPISGHTALYWYRQSLGQGLEFLIYFQGNSAPDKSGLPSDRFSAERTGGSVSTLTIQRTQQEDSAVYLCASSTLRGETQYFGPGTRLLVL.

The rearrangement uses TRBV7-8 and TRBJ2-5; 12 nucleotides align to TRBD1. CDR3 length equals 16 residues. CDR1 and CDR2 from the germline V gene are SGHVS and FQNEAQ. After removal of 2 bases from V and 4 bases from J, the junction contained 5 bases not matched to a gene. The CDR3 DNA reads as TGTGCCAGCAGCTTACCCGGGACAGGGGGCCTAGAGACCCAGTACTTC. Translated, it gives CASSLPGTGGLETQYF.

In DNA form, the CDR3 reads TGCGCCAGCAGCTTGGAGTCAGGGTTATCCTACAATGAGCAGTTCTTC. It yields the protein CASSLESGLSYNEQFF. V is TRBV5-1 and J is TRBJ2-1; D is possibly TRBD1 (5 bases). This CDR3 is 16 amino acids long. V was cut by 0 bases and J by 1 base, with 11 bases left in between. Per germline, CDR1 SGHRS and CDR2 YFSETQ.

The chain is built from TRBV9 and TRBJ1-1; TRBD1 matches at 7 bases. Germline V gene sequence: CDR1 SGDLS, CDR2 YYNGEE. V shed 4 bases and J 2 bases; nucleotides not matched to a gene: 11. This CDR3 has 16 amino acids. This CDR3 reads CASSSAPGGVNTEAFF. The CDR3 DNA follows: TGTGCCAGCAGCAGCGCCCCAGGGGGTGTAAACACTGAAGCTTTCTTT.

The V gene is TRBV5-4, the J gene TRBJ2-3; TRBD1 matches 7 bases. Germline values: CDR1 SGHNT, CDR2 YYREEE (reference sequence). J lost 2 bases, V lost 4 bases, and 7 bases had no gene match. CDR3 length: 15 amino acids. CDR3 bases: TGTGCCAGCAGCCAAACAGGGGTCCCCACAGATACGCAGTATTTT. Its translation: CASSQTGVPTDTQYF.

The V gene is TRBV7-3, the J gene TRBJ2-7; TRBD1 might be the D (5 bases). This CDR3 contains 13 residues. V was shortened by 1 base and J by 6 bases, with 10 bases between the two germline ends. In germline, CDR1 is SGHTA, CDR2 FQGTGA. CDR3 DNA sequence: TGTGCCAGCAGCTTAATAGGGGAAGGCGAGCAGTACTTC. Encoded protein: CASSLIGEGEQYF.